This TCR beta chain was sequenced in a study of response to subunit inactivated influenza vaccine. Study conclusions and caveats: Each seasonal influenza vaccination, the authors suggested, recruits few new T cells.

TCRdb called the RT-PCR reads again in MiXCR, with one record for every CDR3 protein. The sample consists of about 500,000 distinct CDR3 sequences, approximately 15% of them appearing once. Germline CDR1 SGHVS, CDR2 FQNEAQ. This CDR3 has 15 amino acids. Trimming cost V 2 bases and J 2 bases, with 10 bases left between them. This clonotype has just a few counts. Its specificity is not known. Sequenced here: CD4+ T cells sorted from PBMCs, sampled less than 30 months after vaccination. This receptor was identified in a man aged 50 to 69 who received an inactivated influenza vaccine. The chain has TRBV7-8 and TRBJ2-1; D is unresolved. The CDR3 spells CASSLRDSPYNEQFF. CDR3 coding DNA: TGTGCCAGCAGCTTAAGGGATTCGCCCTACAATGAGCAGTTCTTC.